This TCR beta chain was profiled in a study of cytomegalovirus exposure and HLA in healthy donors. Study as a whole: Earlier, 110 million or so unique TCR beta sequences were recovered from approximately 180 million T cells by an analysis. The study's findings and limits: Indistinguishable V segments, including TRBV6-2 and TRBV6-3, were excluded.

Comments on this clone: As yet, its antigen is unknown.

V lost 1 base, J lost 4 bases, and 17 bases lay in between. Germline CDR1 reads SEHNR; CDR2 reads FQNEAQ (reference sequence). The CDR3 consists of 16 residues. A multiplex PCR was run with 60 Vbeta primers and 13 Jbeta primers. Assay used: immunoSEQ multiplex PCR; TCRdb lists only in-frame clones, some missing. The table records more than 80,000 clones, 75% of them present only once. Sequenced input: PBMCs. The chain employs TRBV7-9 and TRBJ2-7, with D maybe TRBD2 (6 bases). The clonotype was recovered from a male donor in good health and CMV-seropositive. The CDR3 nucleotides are TGTGCCAGCAGCTTAGTGACGGTCCAGGAGGGGTACGAGCAGTACTTC. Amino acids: CASSLVTVQEGYEQYF.